Listed below are T cell receptor beta chains from one sample, sequenced in a study of identical twins. TCRdb reprocessed the 5' RACE reads via MiXCR and lists one record per CDR3 protein. The sample has around 250,000 distinct CDR3 sequences, approximately 7.1% seen once; the top ten hold just over 14%. Another study also made use of these data, one on T cells expressing NK-cell markers.

Sequenced input: CD8+ T cells sorted from blood. The receptors stem from a woman between 18 and 30 years old in good health. Both conserved end residues are part of each CDR3. The D gene is left open where the match is weak. Only some rows state a clone size, as once, few, many or a class for expanded clones.

J gene,V gene,D gene,clone size,CDR3 DNA,CDR3 protein
TRBJ1-3,TRBV7-8,-,-,TGTGCCAGCAGCTTAAATTCGGGGGCTGGAAACACCATATATTTT,CASSLNSGAGNTIYF
TRBJ2-3,TRBV9,-,few,TGTGCCAGCAGCGTAGGGTTAACAGGCACAGATACGCAGTATTTT,CASSVGLTGTDTQYF
TRBJ1-6,TRBV7-9,-,many,TGTGCCAGCAGCTCCGACCAGGGGAGTTCACCCCTCCACTTT,CASSSDQGSSPLHF
TRBJ2-4,TRBV7-9,-,few,TGTGCCAGCAGACACCCCTCGGCCGGTGAAAACATTCAGTACTTC,CASRHPSAGENIQYF
TRBJ1-6,TRBV7-9,-,few,TGTGCCAGCAGCTTCCCGCGGTCTGAATCACCCCTCCACTTT,CASSFPRSESPLHF
TRBJ2-1,TRBV7-9,-,few,TGTGCCAGCAGCTGGAGTGGGAATGAGCAGTTCTTC,CASSWSGNEQFF
TRBJ2-4,TRBV5-1,TRBD2,many,TGCGCCAGCAGCTTGGGACTAGCGGGAGGAGTGGACATTCAGTACTTC,CASSLGLAGGVDIQYF
TRBJ2-2,TRBV13,TRBD1,-,TGTGCCAGCAGCGACAGGGTAGGAACCGGGGAGCTGTTTTTT,CASSDRVGTGELFF
TRBJ2-5,TRBV4-1,TRBD2,few,TGCGCCAGCAGCCAAGAAGTAGCGGGAGGGTCTGAGACCCAGTACTTC,CASSQEVAGGSETQYF
TRBJ2-2,TRBV6-2/TRBV6-3,-,many,TGTGCCAGCAGCCAGGTCCCGGGAATGGGCACCGGGGAGCTGTTTTTT,CASSQVPGMGTGELFF
TRBJ2-7,TRBV7-9,TRBD2,-,TGTGCCAGCAGCCTAACTAGCGGGTTTACCTACGAGCAGTACTTC,CASSLTSGFTYEQYF
TRBJ2-1,TRBV6-5,TRBD2,few,TGTGCCAGCAGTTACCTTAGCGGGGGGAGCTCCTACAATGAGCAGTTCTTC,CASSYLSGGSSYNEQFF
TRBJ1-1,TRBV7-3,-,-,TGTGCCAGCAGCTTAACTGGGCAGGGGAGTTTGAACACTGAAGCTTTCTTT,CASSLTGQGSLNTEAFF
TRBJ1-4,TRBV12-3/TRBV12-4,TRBD1,-,TGTGCCAGCAGTTTACAGGGGGCAACTAATGAAAAACTGTTTTTT,CASSLQGATNEKLFF
TRBJ2-3,TRBV9,-,many,TGTGCCAGCAGCGGGGCGACTGGGACGCCGAGCACAGATACGCAGTATTTT,CASSGATGTPSTDTQYF
TRBJ2-5,TRBV12-3/TRBV12-4,-,many,TGTGCCAGCAGTTTAGTAGCGTTGGAGACCCAGTACTTC,CASSLVALETQYF
TRBJ1-6,TRBV3-1,-,few,TGTGCCAGCAGCCACGGCGGGGAATCGGGTTCACCCCTCCACTTT,CASSHGGESGSPLHF
TRBJ1-2,TRBV20-1,-,many,TGCAGTGCTAGAGAAGTTGGCGATGGCTACACCTTC,CSAREVGDGYTF
TRBJ2-1,TRBV20-1,-,many,TGCAGTGCTAGCAAGCCTGAGAGCTCCTACAATGAGCAGTTCTTC,CSASKPESSYNEQFF
TRBJ2-1,TRBV20-1,-,-,TGCAGTGCTAGAGAGGCTGCTACTCCTGGCTCCTACAATGAGCAGTTCTTC,CSAREAATPGSYNEQFF
TRBJ2-1,TRBV5-1,-,-,TGCGCCCGATACCAGGGTTCCTACTCCTACAATGAGCAGTTCTTC,CARYQGSYSYNEQFF
TRBJ2-7,TRBV18,-,-,TGTGCCAGCTCACCACAGGGGGGCCGCTCCTACGAGCAGTACTTC,CASSPQGGRSYEQYF
TRBJ1-1,TRBV11-2,-,many,TGTGCCAGCAGCTCAGGACACTATGAAGCTTTCTTT,CASSSGHYEAFF
TRBJ1-5,TRBV10-3,-,few,TGTGCCACCCTCGCCGGGAGCCCTGATCAGCCCCAGCATTTT,CATLAGSPDQPQHF
TRBJ2-3,TRBV29-1,TRBD1,few,TGCAGCGTTGAATTTAAGGTCGTGGGACAGAACACAGATACGCAGTATTTT,CSVEFKVVGQNTDTQYF